This entry concerns a single T cell receptor beta chain. This clonotype was detected only once. No cognate antigen has been identified for it. No per-base quality is available; no much larger clone lies one base away. A lone read gives weak evidence. This record comes from a study of T cell repertoires in cytomegalovirus infection (dated by TCRdb to the late 2010s). In the study overall: Peptide stimulations targeted recently identified HLA-C-restricted CMV epitopes, whose presentation resists viral immunomodulation, together with well-studied HLA-B-restricted epitopes. The HLA type of each donor mattered for the analysis, because public TCR beta signatures pointed to carriage of CMV infection along with the matching HLA type. What the study reported, not specific to this receptor: In the ex vivo response, HLA-C-restricted CMV-specific TCR beta clonotypes were dominant, and in two of eight donors the single most frequent clonotype came from this HLA-C-restricted group. In both this cohort and an independent roughly 400-donor cohort, the cumulative frequency of public TCR beta family members distinguished carriers of CMV infection plus the relevant HLA type.

The sample's treatment or condition, from its label and the paper: in vitro stimulation with specific CMV peptide epitopes to enrich CMV-specific T cells. TCRdb records Illumina HiSeq 1500 as the sequencer. The public reads were reprocessed in TCRdb via fastp at Q25 and MiXCR, keeping in-frame beta chains. Each entry merges the rows of one CDR3 protein and shows their most common DNA and genes. A total of about 770,000 distinct CDR3 sequences appear in this sample, 25% to 30% of them only once. Clones ranked in the top ten supply less than 15% of the sample. The CDR3 measures 12 amino acids from cysteine to phenylalanine. The DNA shown is the 36-base CDR3, in frame from base 1. CDR1 SQVTM and CDR2 ANQGSEA were looked up in the germline V gene. V was cut back by 4 bases and J by 4 bases, leaving a gap of 10 bases between them.

The material was cultured CD8+ T cells from PBMCs, obtained from culture after CMV antigen stimulation. The receptor comes from a human donor in good health (CMV status not recorded). Some clones in this sample may be carry-over from other donors' samples. The chain was built from TRBV29-1 and TRBJ1-1; perhaps TRBD1 is the D gene, with 6 bases matching. The DNA is as follows: TGCAGCGTTGTGGAGGGGGTCACTGAAGCTTTCTTT. It specifies CSVVEGVTEAFF. This CDR3, with the reference TRBV29-1 and TRBJ1-1 proteins standing in past its ends, gives the full variable domain SAVISQKPSRDICQRGTSLTIQCQVDSQVTMMFWYRQQPGQSLTLIATANQGSEATYESGFVIDKFPISRPNLTFSTLTVSNMSPEDSSIYLCSVVEGVTEAFFGQGTRLTVV.